This T cell receptor (beta chain) originates from a study of cytomegalovirus exposure and HLA in healthy donors. With 60 Vbeta and 13 Jbeta primers, the PCR was carried out. Profiling relied on immunoSEQ multiplex PCR, and the TCRdb table lists in-frame clones only, not all of them. The profile shows 200,000 to 250,000 clones, about 84% of them singletons. The trim removed 6 bases at V and 6 bases at J, leaving 10 bases unmatched. Per germline, CDR1 MNHEY and CDR2 SVGAGI. This CDR3 spans 15 amino acids. This clonotype was sampled from a human donor in good health. The chain is built from TRBV6-5 and TRBJ2-1; 8 bases line up with TRBD1. Sequenced material: PBMCs. CDR3 DNA sequence: TGTGCCAGCAGGGCGGGACAGGTCCCCGCCAATGAGCAGTTCTTC. This translates into CASRAGQVPANEQFF.